This TCR beta chain appears in the sequencing data of a study of blood T cell repertoires in COVID-19. Overall study: Both acute and convalescent COVID-19 samples were obtained from the United States, Italy and Spain.

In terms of age and location, participants ranged from roughly 18 to 90 years and lived in about two dozen US areas. Participant-given clinical history determined each cohort assignment. V was trimmed by 5 bases and J by 8 bases, leaving 15 bases between them. The CDR3 extends over 14 amino acids. The germline gives CDR1 SGHTA, CDR2 FQGNSA. Authors' analysis steps: By means of reference gene primer amplification, nucleated cell counts were estimated. Sequencing was performed with immunoSEQ multiplex PCR; in TCRdb, only in-frame clones are kept and a portion is missing. That table supplies the V and J calls and clone size; D and trimming were determined from the DNA. The table shows roughly 250,000 clones, with approximately 90% occurring only once. Only a few counts were recorded for this clone.

The clonotype comes from a woman in her 30s with acute COVID-19. The V call is TRBV7-2, the J call TRBJ1-4, with D possibly being TRBD1 (6 bases). The sequencing sample was made of PBMCs or T cells enriched from blood (not recorded which). The CDR3 is CASSRTAIREKLFF. CDR3 DNA sequence: TGTGCCAGCAGCAGGACAGCAATAAGAGAAAAACTGTTTTTT.